This is a list of T cell receptor beta chains from one sample in a study of T cell responses to AZD1222 COVID-19 vaccine. TCRdb's table, derived via immunoSEQ multiplex PCR, lists solely in-frame clones and lacks some. The sample carries 150,000 to 200,000 clones, just over 90% recorded once. The sequenced sample was peripheral blood, obtained on day 0 of AZD1222 vaccination. These receptors were collected from an adult in good health. The CDR3 runs from the conserved cysteine through the conserved F or W. The order of the fields is J gene, V gene, D gene, clone size, CDR3 protein, CDR3 DNA. A D gene is named only where the DNA matches it firmly. Size values are once, few and many counts, or a class for expanded clones, and some rows have none.

>TRBJ1-4|TRBV7-9|.|.
CASSLATDNEKLFF
TGTGCCAGCAGCTTAGCCACAGATAATGAAAAACTGTTTTTT
>TRBJ2-5|TRBV3-1/TRBV3-2|.|.
CASSPARAVAETQYF
TGTGCCAGCAGCCCCGCAAGGGCCGTTGCCGAGACCCAGTACTTC
>TRBJ1-1|TRBV4-2|.|.
CASSQGQAANTEAFF
TGTGCCAGCAGCCAAGGGCAGGCTGCAAACACTGAAGCTTTCTTT
>TRBJ2-7|TRBV12-3/TRBV12-4|TRBD1|.
CASRIDRVGEQYF
TGTGCCAGCAGGATTGACAGGGTCGGCGAGCAGTACTTC
>TRBJ2-5|TRBV9|TRBD1|.
CASSEGPGQKETQYF
TGTGCCAGCAGCGAGGGACCGGGACAGAAAGAGACCCAGTACTTC
>TRBJ1-1|TRBV12-3/TRBV12-4|.|.
CASNGGYSNEAFF
TGTGCCAGCAATGGGGGCTATTCGAATGAAGCTTTCTTT
>TRBJ1-1|TRBV11-2|.|.
CASSLGYRPHTEAFF
TGTGCCAGCAGCTTAGGTTATAGACCCCACACTGAAGCTTTCTTT
>TRBJ2-7|TRBV6-5|TRBD2|.
CASSYNGPSGEQYF
TGTGCCAGCAGTTATAATGGGCCTAGCGGCGAGCAGTACTTC
>TRBJ1-1|TRBV5-8|TRBD1|.
CASSWTGAEAFF
TGTGCCAGCAGCTGGACAGGGGCTGAAGCTTTCTTT
>TRBJ1-1|TRBV12-5|.|once
CASGFYLWGEAFF
TGTGCTAGTGGTTTCTACCTTTGGGGTGAAGCTTTCTTT
>TRBJ1-2|TRBV10-2|TRBD1|.
CATGFRAGGDGYTF
TGCGCCACGGGTTTCAGGGCAGGGGGCGATGGCTACACCTTC
>TRBJ2-2|TRBV18|.|.
CASAAQGNTGELFF
TGTGCCAGCGCAGCACAGGGAAACACCGGGGAGCTGTTTTTT
>TRBJ2-5|TRBV6-5|.|.
CASKSIGRETQYF
TGTGCCAGCAAGAGTATCGGCAGAGAGACCCAGTACTTC
>TRBJ2-5|TRBV24-1|.|.
CATVRDNQETQYF
TGTGCCACCGTTCGGGACAACCAAGAGACCCAGTACTTC
>TRBJ1-2|TRBV18|.|.
CASSAPGTRILYGYTF
TGTGCCAGCTCCGCACCCGGGACCCGGATACTCTATGGCTACACCTTC
>TRBJ1-2|TRBV18|.|.
CASSPRSVGQGRGYTF
TGTGCCAGCTCACCAAGGAGTGTGGGGCAGGGCCGAGGCTACACCTTC
>TRBJ1-2|TRBV6-1|TRBD1|.
CASSEGQGANGYGYTF
TGTGCCAGCAGTGAAGGGCAGGGGGCGAATGGGTATGGCTACACCTTC
>TRBJ1-5|TRBV18|.|.
CASSPGYSNQPQHF
TGTGCCAGCTCACCAGGGTATAGCAATCAGCCCCAGCATTTT
>TRBJ1-1|TRBV7-8|.|.
CASSRGPIEAFF
TGTGCCAGCAGCCGGGGACCGATTGAAGCTTTCTTT
>TRBJ1-5|TRBV19|.|.
CASSTLWANQPQHF
TGTGCCAGTAGTACCCTTTGGGCAAATCAGCCCCAGCATTTT